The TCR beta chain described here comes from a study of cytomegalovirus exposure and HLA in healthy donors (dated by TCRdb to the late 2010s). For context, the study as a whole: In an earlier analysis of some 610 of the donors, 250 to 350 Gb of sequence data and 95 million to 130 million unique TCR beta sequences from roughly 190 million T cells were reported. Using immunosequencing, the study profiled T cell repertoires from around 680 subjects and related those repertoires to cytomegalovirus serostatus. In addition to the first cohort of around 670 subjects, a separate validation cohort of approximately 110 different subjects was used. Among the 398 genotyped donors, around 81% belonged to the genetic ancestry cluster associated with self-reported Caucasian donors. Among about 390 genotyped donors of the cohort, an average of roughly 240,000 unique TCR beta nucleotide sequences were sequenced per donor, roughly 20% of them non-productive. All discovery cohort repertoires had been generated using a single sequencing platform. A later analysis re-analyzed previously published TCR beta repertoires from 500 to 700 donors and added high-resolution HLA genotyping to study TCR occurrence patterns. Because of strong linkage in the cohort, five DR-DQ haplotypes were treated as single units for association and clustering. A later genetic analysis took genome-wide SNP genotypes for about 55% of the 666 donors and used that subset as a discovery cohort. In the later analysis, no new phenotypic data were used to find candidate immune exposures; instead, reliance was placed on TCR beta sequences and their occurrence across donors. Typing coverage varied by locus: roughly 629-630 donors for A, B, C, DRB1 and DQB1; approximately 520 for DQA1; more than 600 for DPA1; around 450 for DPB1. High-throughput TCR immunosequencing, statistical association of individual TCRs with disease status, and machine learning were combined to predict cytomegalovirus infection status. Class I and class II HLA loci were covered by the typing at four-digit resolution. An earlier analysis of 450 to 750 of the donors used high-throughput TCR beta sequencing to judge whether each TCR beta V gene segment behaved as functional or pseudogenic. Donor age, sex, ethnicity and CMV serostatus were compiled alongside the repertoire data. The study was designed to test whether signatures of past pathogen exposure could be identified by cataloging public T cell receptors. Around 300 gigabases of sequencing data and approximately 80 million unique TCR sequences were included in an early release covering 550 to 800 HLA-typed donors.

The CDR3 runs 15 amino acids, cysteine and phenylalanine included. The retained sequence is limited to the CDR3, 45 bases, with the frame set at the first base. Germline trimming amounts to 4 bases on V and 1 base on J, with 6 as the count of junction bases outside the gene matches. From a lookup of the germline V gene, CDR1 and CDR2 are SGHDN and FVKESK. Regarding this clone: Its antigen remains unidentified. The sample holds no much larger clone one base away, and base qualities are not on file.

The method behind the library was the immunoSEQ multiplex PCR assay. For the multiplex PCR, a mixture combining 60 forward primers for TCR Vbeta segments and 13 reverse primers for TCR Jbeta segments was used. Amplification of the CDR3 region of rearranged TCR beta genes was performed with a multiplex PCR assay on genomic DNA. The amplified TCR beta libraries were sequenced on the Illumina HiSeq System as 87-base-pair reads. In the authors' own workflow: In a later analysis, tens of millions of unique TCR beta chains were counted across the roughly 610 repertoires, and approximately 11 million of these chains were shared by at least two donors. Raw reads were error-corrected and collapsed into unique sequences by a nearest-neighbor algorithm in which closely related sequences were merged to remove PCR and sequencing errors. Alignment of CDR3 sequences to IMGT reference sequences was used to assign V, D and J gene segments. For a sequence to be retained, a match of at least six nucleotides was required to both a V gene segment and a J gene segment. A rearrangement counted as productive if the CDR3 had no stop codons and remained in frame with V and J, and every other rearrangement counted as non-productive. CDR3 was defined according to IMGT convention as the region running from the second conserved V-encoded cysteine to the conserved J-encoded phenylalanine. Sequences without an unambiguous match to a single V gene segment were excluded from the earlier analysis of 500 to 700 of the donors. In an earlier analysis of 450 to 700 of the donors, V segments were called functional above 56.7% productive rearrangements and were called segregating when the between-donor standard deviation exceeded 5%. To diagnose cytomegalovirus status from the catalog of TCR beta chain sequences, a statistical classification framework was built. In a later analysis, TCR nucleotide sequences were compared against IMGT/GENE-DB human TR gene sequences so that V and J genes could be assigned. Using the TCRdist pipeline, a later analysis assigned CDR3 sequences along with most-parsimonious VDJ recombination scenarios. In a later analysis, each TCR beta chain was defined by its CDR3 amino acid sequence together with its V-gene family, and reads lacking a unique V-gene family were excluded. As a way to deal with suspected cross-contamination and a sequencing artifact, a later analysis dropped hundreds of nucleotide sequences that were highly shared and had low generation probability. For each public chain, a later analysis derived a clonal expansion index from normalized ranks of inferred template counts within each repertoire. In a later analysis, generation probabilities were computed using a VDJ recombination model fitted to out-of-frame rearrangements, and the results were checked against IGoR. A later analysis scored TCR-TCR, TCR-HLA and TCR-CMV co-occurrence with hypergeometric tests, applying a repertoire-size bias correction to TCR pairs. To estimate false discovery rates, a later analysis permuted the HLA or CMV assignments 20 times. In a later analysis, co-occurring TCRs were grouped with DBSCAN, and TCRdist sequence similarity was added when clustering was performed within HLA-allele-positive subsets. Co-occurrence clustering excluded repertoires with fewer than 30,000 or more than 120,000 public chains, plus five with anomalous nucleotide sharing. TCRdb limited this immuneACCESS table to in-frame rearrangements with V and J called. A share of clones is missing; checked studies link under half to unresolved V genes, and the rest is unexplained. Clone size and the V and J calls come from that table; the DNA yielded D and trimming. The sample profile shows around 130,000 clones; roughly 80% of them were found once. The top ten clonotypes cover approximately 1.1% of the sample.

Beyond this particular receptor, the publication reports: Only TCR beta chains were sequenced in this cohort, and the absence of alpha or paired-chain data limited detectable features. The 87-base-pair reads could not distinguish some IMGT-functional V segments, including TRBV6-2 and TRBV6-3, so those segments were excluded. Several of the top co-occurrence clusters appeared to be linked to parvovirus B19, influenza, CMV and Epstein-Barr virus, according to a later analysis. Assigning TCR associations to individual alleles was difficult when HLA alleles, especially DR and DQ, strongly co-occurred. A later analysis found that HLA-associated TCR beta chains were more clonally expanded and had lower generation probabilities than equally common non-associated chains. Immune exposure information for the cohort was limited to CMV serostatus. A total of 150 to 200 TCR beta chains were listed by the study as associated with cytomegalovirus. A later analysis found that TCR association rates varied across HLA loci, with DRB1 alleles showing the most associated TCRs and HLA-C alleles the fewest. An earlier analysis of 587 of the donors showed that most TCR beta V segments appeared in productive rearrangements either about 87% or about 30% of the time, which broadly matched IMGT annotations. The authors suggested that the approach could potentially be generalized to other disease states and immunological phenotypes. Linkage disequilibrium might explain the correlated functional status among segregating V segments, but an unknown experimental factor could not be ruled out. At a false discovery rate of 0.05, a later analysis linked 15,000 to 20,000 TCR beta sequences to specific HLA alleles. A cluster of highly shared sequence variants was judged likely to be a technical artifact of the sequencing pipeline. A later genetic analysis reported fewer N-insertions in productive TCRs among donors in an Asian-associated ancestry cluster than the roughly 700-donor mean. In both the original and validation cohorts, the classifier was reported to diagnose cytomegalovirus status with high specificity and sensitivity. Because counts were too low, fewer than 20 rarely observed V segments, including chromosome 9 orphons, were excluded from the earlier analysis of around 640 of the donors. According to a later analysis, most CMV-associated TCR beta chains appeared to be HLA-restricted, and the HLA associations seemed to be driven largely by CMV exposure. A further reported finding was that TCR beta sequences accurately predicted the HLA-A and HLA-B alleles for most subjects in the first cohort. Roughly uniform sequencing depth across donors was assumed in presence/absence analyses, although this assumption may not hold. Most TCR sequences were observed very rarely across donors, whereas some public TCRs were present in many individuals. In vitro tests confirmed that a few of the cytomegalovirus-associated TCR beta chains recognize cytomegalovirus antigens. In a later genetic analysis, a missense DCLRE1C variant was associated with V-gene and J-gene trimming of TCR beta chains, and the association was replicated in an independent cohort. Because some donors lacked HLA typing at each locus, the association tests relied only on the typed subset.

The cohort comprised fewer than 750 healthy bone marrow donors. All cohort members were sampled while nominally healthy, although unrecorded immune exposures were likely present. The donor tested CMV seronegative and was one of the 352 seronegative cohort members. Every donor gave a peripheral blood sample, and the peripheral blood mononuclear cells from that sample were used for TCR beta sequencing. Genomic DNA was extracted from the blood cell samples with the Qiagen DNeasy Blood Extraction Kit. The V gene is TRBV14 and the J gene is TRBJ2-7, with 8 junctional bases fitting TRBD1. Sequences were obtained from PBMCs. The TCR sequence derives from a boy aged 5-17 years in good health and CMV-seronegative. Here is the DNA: TGTGCCAGCAGCCCTATACAGGGGGTTTCCTACGAGCAGTACTTC. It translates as CASSPIQGVSYEQYF.